The 14 T cell receptor beta chains below come from one sample, sequenced in a study of response to subunit inactivated influenza vaccine. One entry per CDR3 protein results from TCRdb running MiXCR on the RT-PCR reads. The sample consists of about 780,000 distinct CDR3 sequences, under 20% of them appearing once. This specimen was PBMCs from blood, taken around 5 days after vaccination. Receptor source: a man aged 50-59 years who received an inactivated influenza vaccine.

The chain employs TRBV7-4 and TRBJ2-3; tentatively, D is TRBD2 (6 bases). Trimming pared 5 bases from V and 6 bases from J, leaving 9 bases between. The CDR3 is made up of 12 amino acids. Germline lookup yields CDR1 SGHVT and CDR2 SQSDAQ. The CDR3 DNA reads TGTGCCAGCAGCGCGCTAGCGGATACGCAGTATTTT. Encoded protein: CASSALADTQYF.

This clonotype has only a few counts. The chain couples TRBV20-1 to TRBJ2-7, with D unresolved. This CDR3 has 12 residues. Trimming shortened V by 8 bases and J by 2 bases, and 13 bases separated the two germline ends. Looked up from germline, CDR1 is DFQATT and CDR2 is SNEGSKA (reference sequence). CDR3 region: CSSVWVPYEQYF. The CDR3 DNA follows: TGCAGTTCGGTCTGGGTCCCCTACGAGCAGTACTTC.

The chain recombines TRBV7-9 with TRBJ2-5, with 7 bases lining up with TRBD1. The trim removed 6 bases at V and 4 bases at J, leaving 11 bases unmatched. Germline V gene sequence: CDR1 SEHNR, CDR2 FQNEAQ (reference sequence). The CDR3 is 15 residues long. The CDR3, as DNA: TGTGCCAGCAGTGTATGGGACAGTGACTTAGAGACCCAGTACTTC. Its translation: CASSVWDSDLETQYF.

This clonotype has only a few counts. The genes are TRBV12-3 or TRBV12-4 and TRBJ1-5, with D uncertain. With 5 bases removed from V and 5 bases from J, the gap between germline ends came to 7 bases. CDR3 length: 12 amino acids. The CDR3 is CASSEGYQPQHF. As DNA, the CDR3 is TGTGCCAGCAGTGAGGGTTATCAGCCCCAGCATTTT.

This chain joins TRBV6-2 or TRBV6-3 and TRBJ2-7; 7 nucleotides line up with TRBD2. Germline V CDR1 and CDR2: MNHEY, SVGEGT. The ends lost 7 bases at V and 3 bases at J; junction bases unmatched: 6. This CDR3 is 13 amino acids long. The CDR3 here is CASNRDYLYEQYF. CDR3 coding DNA: TGTGCCAGCAACCGGGACTATCTCTACGAGCAGTACTTC.

A few counts support this clonotype. The rearrangement joins TRBV29-1 to TRBJ2-2, with TRBD1 identical over 10 bases. Germline values: CDR1 SQVTM, CDR2 ANQGSEA. The CDR3 is made up of 15 amino acids. With V trimmed by 7 bases and J by 7 bases, 12 bases remained unmatched. CDR3 residues: CSALRDRGSNGELFF. The CDR3 DNA reads as TGCAGCGCCCTGCGGGACAGGGGTAGTAACGGGGAGCTGTTTTTT.

The chain links TRBV10-3 to TRBJ1-5; D is unresolved. V was pared by 8 bases and J by 0 bases, with 14 bases between. The germline V gene has CDR1 ENHRY and CDR2 SYGVKD. This CDR3 is built from 15 residues. CDR3 sequence (DNA): TGTGCCATCGGAGACATCAGCGATAGCAATCAGCCCCAGCATTTT. It translates to CAIGDISDSNQPQHF.

The V call is TRBV20-1, the J call TRBJ2-5; 8 bases match TRBD2. The CDR3 has 16 amino acids. Trimming took 0 bases from V and 0 from J; bases not matched to a gene: 6. Germline loops: CDR1 DFQATT, CDR2 SNEGSKA (reference sequence). CDR3 DNA sequence: TGCAGTGCTAGAGATCCCGTAGCGGGGAACCAAGAGACCCAGTACTTC. Protein sequence: CSARDPVAGNQETQYF.

In DNA form, the CDR3 reads TGTGCCAGCAGTCGGGCGGGGGTGGGGCAGTTCTTC. This codes for CASSRAGVGQFF. The V gene is TRBV6-5, the J gene TRBJ2-1, with 7 bases lining up with TRBD2. V lost 5 bases, J lost 12 bases, and 7 bases stayed unmatched. Per the germline V gene, CDR1 is MNHEY and CDR2 is SVGAGI. The CDR3 runs to 12 residues.

The chain joins TRBV15 to TRBJ2-7, with D possibly being TRBD2 (5 bases). Germline CDR1 LNHNV, CDR2 YYDKDF (reference sequence). Trimming removed 0 bases from V and 4 bases from J, with 13 bases in between. The CDR3 extends over 15 amino acids. In DNA form, the CDR3 reads TGTGCCACCAGCAGAGACCCGGGGATAGGGTACGAGCAGTACTTC. Translating it yields CATSRDPGIGYEQYF.

The chain recombines TRBV11-1 with TRBJ2-2; 12 bases map to TRBD2. Germline-derived CDR1 and CDR2 are SGHAT and FQDESV (reference sequence). With 5 bases clipped from V and 3 bases from J, the junction kept 19 bases outside the gene matches. This CDR3 is 21 amino acids long. The CDR3, as DNA: TGTGCCAGCAGCCGCCGACTAGCGGGAGCGGCGGGGTCAAAGGACACCGGGGAGCTGTTTTTT. Its translation: CASSRRLAGAAGSKDTGELFF.

Regarding this clonotype: This CDR3 is missing its conserved last phenylalanine or tryptophan, likely due to a read error. It is unclear where the CDR3 begins or ends on the DNA, so no DNA is shown, and the CDR3 is as TCRdb lists it. This rearrangement joins TRBV20-1 to TRBJ2-1; the DNA was not used to check the table's D call, TRBD1. Germline lookup yields CDR1 DFQATT and CDR2 SNEGSKA (reference sequence). The CDR3 is 10 amino acids in total, end residues counted. The CDR3 reads CSAPDSSQIL.

This clonotype was detected ten times or more. This sequence joins TRBV29-1 and TRBJ2-2; 8 positions agree with TRBD1. V lost 7 bases to trimming and J lost 3 bases; unmatched junction nucleotides: 7. The CDR3 covers 14 residues. Per germline, CDR1 SQVTM and CDR2 ANQGSEA. CDR3 region: CSADRGGDTGELFF. The CDR3 DNA follows: TGCAGCGCAGACAGGGGAGGCGACACCGGGGAGCTGTTTTTT.

V and J are TRBV7-9 and TRBJ2-3; weak D call: TRBD2 (5 bases). The V and J ends lost 5 bases and 1 base respectively, with 16 bases between them. CDR1 and CDR2 from the germline V gene are SEHNR and FQNEAQ (reference sequence). The length of the CDR3 is 16 residues. Here the CDR3 reads CASSQREFGGTDTQYF. The CDR3 bases are TGTGCCAGCAGCCAGAGGGAGTTCGGAGGCACAGATACGCAGTATTTT.